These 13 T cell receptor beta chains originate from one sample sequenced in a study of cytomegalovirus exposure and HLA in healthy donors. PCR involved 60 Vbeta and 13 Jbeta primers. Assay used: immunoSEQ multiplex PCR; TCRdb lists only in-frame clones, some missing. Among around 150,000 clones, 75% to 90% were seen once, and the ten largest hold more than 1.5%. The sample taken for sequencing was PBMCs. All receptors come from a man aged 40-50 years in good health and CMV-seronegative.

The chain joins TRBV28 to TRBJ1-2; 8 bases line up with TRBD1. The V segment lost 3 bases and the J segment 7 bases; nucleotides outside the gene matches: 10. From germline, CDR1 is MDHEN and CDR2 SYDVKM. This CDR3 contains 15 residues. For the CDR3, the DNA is TGTGCCAGCAGTTTGTCACAGGGGGGGGGCAGTGGCTACACCTTC. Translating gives CASSLSQGGGSGYTF.

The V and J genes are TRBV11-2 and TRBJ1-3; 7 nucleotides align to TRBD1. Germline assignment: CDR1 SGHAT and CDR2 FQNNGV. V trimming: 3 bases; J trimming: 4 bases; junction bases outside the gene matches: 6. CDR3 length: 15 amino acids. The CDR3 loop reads CASSFTGARGNTIYF. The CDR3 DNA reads TGTGCCAGCAGCTTCACAGGGGCGCGAGGAAACACCATATATTTT.

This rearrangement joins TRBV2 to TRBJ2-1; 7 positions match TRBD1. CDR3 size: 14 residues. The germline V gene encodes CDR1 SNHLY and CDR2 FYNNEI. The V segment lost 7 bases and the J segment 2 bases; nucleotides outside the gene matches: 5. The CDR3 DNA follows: TGTGCCAGCACCTGGACAGGTGCCTACAATGAGCAGTTCTTC. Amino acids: CASTWTGAYNEQFF.

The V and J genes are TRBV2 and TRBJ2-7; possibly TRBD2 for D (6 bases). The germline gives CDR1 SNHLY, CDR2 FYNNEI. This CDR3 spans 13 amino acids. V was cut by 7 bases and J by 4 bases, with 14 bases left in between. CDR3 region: CASTAGLGYEQYF. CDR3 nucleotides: TGTGCCAGCACCGCGGGACTTGGATACGAGCAGTACTTC.

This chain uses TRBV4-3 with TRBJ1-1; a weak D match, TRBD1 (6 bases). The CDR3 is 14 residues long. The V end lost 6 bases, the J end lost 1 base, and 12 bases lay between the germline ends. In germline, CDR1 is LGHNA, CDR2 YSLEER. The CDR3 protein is CASRSGGRNTEAFF. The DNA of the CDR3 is TGCGCCAGCAGGTCCGGGGGGCGGAACACTGAAGCTTTCTTT.

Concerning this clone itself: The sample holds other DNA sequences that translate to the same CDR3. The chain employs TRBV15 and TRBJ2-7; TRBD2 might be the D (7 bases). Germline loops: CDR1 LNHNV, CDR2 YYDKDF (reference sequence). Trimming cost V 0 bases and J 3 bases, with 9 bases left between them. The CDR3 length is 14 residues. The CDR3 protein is CATSRDRGGYEQYF. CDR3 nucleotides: TGTGCCACCAGCAGAGATAGGGGGGGCTACGAGCAGTACTTC.

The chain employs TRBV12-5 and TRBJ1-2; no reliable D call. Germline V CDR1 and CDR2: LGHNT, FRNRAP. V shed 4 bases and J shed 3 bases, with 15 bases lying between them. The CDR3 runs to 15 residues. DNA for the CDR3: TGTGCTAGTGGTTCCCGCCGGCGGCGGTACTATGGCTACACCTTC. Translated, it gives CASGSRRRRYYGYTF.

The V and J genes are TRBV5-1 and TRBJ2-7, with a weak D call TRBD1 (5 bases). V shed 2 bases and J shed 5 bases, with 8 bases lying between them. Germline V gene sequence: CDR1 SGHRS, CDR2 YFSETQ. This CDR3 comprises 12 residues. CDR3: CASSFRGDEQYF. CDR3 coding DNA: TGCGCCAGCAGCTTTAGGGGTGACGAGCAGTACTTC.

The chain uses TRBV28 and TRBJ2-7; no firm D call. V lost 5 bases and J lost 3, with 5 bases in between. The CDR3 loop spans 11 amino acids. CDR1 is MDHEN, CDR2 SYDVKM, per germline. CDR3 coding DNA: TGTGCCAGCAGTCACAGCTACGAGCAGTACTTC. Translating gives CASSHSYEQYF.

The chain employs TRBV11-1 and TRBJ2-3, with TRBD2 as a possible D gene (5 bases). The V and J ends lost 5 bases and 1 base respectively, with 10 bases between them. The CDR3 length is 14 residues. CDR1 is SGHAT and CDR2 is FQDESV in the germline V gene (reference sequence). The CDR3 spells CASSPARGTDTQYF. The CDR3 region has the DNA TGTGCCAGCAGCCCCGCGAGGGGCACAGATACGCAGTATTTT. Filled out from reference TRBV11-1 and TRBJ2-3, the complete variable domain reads EAEVAQSPRYKITEKSQAVAFWCDPISGHATLYWYRQILGQGPELLVQFQDESVVDDSQLPKDRFSAERLKGVDSTLKIQPAELGDSAMYLCASSPARGTDTQYFGPGTRLTVL.

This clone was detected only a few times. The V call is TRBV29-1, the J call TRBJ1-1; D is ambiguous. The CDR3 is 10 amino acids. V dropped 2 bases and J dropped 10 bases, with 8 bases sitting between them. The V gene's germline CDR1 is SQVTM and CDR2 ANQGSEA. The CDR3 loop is CSVEWRGAFF. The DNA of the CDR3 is TGCAGCGTTGAATGGAGAGGAGCTTTCTTT.

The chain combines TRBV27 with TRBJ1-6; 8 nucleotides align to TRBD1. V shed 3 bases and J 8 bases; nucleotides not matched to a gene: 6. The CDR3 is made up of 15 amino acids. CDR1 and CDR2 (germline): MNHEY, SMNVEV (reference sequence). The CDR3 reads CASSLAGGAHSPLHF. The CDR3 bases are TGTGCCAGCAGTTTGGCAGGGGGCGCCCATTCACCCCTCCACTTT.

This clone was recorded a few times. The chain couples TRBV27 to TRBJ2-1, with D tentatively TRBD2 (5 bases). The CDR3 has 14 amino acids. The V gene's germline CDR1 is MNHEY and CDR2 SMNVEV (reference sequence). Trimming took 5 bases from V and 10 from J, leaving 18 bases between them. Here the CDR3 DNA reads TGTGCCAGCAGTCGGGGATGGCCCCCAAAGGAGCAGTTCTTC. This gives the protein CASSRGWPPKEQFF.